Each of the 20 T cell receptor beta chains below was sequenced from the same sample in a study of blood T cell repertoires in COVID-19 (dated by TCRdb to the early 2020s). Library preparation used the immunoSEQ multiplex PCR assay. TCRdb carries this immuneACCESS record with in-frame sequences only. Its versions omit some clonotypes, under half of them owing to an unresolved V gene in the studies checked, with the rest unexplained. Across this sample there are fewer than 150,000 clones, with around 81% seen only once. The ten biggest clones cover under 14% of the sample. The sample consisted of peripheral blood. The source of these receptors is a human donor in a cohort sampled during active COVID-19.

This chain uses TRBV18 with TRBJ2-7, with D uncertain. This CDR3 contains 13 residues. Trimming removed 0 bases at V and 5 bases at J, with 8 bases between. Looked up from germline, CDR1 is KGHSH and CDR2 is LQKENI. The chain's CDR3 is CASSPPSQNEQYF. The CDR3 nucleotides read TGTGCCAGCTCACCACCCAGTCAAAACGAGCAGTACTTC. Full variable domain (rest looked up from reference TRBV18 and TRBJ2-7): NAGVMQNPRHLVRRRGQEARLRCSPMKGHSHVYWYRQLPEEGLKFMVYLQKENIIDESGMPKERFSAEFPKEGPSILRIQQVVRGDSAAYFCASSPPSQNEQYFGPGTRLTVT.

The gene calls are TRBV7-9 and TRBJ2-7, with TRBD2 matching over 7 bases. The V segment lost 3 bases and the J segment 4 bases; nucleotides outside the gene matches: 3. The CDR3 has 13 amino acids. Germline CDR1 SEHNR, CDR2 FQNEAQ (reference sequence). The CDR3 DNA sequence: TGTGCCAGCAGCTTGGGGGGGAAATACGAGCAGTACTTC. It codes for CASSLGGKYEQYF.

DNA of the CDR3: TGTGCCAGTAGAGAAGGCAGGCGAACCCCAGATACGCAGTATTTT. It yields the protein CASREGRRTPDTQYF. The V call is TRBV19, the J call TRBJ2-3; the D is unclear. Between the trimmed V and J ends, which lost 6 bases and 4 bases, there was a span of 17 bases. There are 15 residues in the CDR3. Germline-derived CDR1 and CDR2 are LNHDA and SQIVND (reference sequence).

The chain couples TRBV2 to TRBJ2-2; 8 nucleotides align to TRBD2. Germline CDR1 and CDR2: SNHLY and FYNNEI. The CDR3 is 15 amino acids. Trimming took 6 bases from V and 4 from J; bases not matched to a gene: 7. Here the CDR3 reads CASSGGGSGTGELFF. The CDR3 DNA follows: TGTGCCAGCAGCGGGGGGGGAAGCGGCACCGGGGAGCTGTTTTTT.

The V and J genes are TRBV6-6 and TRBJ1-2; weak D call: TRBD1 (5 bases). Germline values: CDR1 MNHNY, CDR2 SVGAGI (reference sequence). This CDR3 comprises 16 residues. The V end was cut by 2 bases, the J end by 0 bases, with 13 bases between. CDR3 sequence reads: CASSYTGTPSNYGYTF. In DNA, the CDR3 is TGTGCCAGCAGTTACACGGGGACTCCTTCTAACTATGGCTACACCTTC.

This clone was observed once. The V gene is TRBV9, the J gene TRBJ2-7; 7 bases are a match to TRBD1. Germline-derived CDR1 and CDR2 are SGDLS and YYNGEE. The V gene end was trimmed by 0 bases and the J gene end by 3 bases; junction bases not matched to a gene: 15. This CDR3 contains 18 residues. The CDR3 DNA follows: TGTGCCAGCAGCGTAGATGAGCAGGGACAGCCTCCGGGCTACGAGCAGTACTTC. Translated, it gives CASSVDEQGQPPGYEQYF.

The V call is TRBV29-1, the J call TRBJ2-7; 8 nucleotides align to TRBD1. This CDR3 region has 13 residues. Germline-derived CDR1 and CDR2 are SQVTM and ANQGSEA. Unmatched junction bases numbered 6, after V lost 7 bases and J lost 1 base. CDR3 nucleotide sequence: TGCAGCGCCACAGGGGGTACATCCTACGAGCAGTACTTC. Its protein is CSATGGTSYEQYF.

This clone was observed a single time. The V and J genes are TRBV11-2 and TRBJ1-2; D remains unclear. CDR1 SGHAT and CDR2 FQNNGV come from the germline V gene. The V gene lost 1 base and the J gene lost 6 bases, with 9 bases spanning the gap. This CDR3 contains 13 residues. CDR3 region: CASSLAGSNGYTF. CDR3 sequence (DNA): TGTGCCAGCAGCTTAGCGGGGAGCAATGGCTACACCTTC.

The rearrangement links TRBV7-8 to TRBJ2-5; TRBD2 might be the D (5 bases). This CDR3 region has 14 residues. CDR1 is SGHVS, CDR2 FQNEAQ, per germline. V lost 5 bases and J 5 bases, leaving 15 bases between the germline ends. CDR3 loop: CASSPPPGLETQYF. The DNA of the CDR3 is TGTGCCAGCAGCCCACCCCCGGGGTTGGAGACCCAGTACTTC.

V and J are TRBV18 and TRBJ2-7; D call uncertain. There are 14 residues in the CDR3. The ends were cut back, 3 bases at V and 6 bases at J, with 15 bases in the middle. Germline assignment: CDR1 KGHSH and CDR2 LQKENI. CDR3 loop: CASSPLPGQGEQYF. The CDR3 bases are TGTGCCAGCTCACCCTTGCCGGGTCAAGGCGAGCAGTACTTC.

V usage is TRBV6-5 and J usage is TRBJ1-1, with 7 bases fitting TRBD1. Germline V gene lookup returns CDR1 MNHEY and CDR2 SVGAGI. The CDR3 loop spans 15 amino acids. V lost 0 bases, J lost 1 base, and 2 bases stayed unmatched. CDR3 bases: TGTGCCAGCAGTTACTCGTGGGACAGGAACACTGAAGCTTTCTTT. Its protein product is CASSYSWDRNTEAFF.

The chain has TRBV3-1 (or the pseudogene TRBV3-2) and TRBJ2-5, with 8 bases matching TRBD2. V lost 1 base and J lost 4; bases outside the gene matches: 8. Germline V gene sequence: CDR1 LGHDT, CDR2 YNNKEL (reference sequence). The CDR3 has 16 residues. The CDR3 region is CASSQAAAGGLETQYF. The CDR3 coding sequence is TGTGCCAGCAGCCAAGCTGCCGCGGGGGGCTTAGAGACCCAGTACTTC.

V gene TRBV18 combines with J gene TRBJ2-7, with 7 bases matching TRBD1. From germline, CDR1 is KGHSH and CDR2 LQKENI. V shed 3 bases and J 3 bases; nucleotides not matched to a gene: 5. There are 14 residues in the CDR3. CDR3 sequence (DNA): TGTGCCAGCTCACCCGGGACAGACTACTACGAGCAGTACTTC. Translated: CASSPGTDYYEQYF.

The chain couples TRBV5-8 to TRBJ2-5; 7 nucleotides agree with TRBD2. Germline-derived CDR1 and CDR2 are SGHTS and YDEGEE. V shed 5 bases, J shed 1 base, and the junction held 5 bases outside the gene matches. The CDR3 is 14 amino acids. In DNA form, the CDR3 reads TGTGCCAGCAGTAGAAGGACTAGCCAAGAGACCCAGTACTTC. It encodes CASSRRTSQETQYF.

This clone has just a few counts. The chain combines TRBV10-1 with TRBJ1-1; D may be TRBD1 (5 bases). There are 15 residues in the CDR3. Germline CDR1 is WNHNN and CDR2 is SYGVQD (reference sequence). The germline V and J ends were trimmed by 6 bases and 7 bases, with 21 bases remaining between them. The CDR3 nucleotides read TGCGCCAGCAGCGCAGGGCCATCTCTCTGGAATGAAGCTTTCTTT. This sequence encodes CASSAGPSLWNEAFF.

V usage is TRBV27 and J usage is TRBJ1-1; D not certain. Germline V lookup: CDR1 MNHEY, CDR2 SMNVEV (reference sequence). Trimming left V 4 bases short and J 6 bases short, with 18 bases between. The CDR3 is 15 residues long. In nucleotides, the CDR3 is TGTGCCAGCAGTTATGGGAGGCCCCGGGTCGCTGAAGCTTTCTTT. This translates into CASSYGRPRVAEAFF.

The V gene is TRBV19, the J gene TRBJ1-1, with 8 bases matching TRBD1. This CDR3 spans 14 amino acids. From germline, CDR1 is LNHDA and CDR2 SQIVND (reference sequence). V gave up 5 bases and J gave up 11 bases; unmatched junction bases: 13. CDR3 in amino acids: CASSSDRAASGAFF. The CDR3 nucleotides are TGTGCCAGTAGTTCGGACAGGGCGGCCTCGGGGGCTTTCTTT.

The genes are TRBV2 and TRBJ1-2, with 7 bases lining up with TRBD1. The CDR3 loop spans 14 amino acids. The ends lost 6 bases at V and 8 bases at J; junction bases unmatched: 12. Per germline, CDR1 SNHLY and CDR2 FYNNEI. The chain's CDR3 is CASSRPGQLGGYTF. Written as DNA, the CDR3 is TGTGCCAGCAGCCGTCCGGGACAGCTAGGGGGCTACACCTTC.

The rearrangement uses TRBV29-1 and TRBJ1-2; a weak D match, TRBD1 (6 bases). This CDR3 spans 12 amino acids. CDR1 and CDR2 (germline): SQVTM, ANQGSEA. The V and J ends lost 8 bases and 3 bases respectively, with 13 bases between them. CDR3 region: CSTRGADYGYTF. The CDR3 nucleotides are TGCAGCACACGGGGGGCGGACTATGGCTACACCTTC.

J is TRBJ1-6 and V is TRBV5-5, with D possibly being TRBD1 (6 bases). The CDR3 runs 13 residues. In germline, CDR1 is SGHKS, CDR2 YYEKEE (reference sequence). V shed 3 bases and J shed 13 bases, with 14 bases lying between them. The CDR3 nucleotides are TGTGCCAGCAGCTCAGAGGGGGATCGGCCCCTCCACTTT. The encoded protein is CASSSEGDRPLHF.